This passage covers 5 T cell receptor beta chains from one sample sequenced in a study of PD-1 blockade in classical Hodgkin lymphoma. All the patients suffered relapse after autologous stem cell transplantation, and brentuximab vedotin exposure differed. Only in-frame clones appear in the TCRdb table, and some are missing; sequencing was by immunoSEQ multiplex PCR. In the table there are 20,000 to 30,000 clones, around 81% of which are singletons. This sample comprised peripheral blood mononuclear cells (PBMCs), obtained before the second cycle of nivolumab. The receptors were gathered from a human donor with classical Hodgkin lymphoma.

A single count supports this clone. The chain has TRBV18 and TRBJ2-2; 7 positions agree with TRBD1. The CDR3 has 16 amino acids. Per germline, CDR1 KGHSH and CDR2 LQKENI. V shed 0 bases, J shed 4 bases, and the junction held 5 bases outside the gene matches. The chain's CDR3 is CASSPPTGPSTGELFF. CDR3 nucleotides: TGTGCCAGCTCACCACCGACAGGGCCGAGCACCGGGGAGCTGTTTTTT.

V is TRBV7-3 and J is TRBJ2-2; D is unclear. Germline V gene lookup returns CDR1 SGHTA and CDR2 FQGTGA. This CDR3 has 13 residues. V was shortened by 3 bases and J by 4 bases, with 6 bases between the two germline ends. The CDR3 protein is CASSLIATGELFF. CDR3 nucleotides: TGTGCCAGCAGCTTGATCGCCACCGGGGAGCTGTTTTTT.

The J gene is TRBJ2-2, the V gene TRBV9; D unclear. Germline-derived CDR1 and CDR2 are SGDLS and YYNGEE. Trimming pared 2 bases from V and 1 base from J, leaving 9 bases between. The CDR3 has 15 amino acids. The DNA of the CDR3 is TGTGCCAGCAGCGTCACGTGGGAGAACACCGGGGAGCTGTTTTTT. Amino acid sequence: CASSVTWENTGELFF.

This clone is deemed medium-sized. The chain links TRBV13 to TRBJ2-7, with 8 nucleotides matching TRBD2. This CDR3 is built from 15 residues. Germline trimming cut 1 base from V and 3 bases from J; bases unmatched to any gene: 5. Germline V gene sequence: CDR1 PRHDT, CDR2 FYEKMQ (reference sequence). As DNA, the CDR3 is TGTGCCAGCAGCTTAGTGGTAGCGGGGAACTACGAGCAGTACTTC. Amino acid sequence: CASSLVVAGNYEQYF.

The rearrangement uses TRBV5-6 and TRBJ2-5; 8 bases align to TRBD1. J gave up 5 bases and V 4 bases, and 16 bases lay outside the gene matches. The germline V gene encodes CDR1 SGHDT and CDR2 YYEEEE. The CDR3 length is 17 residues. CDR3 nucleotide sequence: TGTGCCAGCAGCCCCACCAAAGGACAGGGTAATCGGGAGACCCAGTACTTC. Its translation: CASSPTKGQGNRETQYF.